Below, 24 T cell receptor beta chains from the same sample are listed, as sequenced in a study of T cell clonotyping in hematopoietic cell transplantation. TCRdb keeps only in-frame clones here, not all; method: immunoSEQ multiplex PCR. The sample shows tens of thousands of clones, more than 75% of them seen only once. Documented time point: recipient sample about 28 days before transplant, after cytoreduction. The sequencing here drew on peripheral blood mononuclear cells, taken before stem cell transplant. The receptors were gathered from a man in his 60s with biphenotypic leukemia. Some clones in this sample may be carry-over from other donors' samples.

The CDR3 loop is CASSYANRGLTDTQYF. CDR3 nucleotide sequence: TGTGCCAGCAGCTACGCCAACAGGGGGCTCACAGATACGCAGTATTTT. The chain is built from TRBV7-8 and TRBJ2-3; 9 nucleotides match TRBD1. Per the germline V gene, CDR1 is SGHVS and CDR2 is FQNEAQ. The V segment lost 4 bases and the J segment 2 bases; nucleotides outside the gene matches: 7. The CDR3 length is 16 residues.

The sample holds one count of this clone. The rearrangement links TRBV27 to TRBJ2-7, with 7 bases identical to TRBD2. The junction had 7 bases not matched to a gene; V was cut back by 8 bases and J by 6 bases. CDR1 and CDR2 from the germline V gene are MNHEY and SMNVEV (reference sequence). The CDR3 spans 12 residues. The CDR3 protein is CASPDWGGEQYF. The CDR3 bases are TGTGCCAGCCCCGACTGGGGGGGCGAGCAGTACTTC.

J is TRBJ1-1 and V is TRBV29-1; D unresolved. Germline V gene data show CDR1 as SQVTM and CDR2 as ANQGSEA. V lost 5 bases and J 5 bases, leaving 12 bases between the germline ends. The CDR3 runs 12 residues. The CDR3 DNA follows: TGCAGCGTTAGGTATGCGGGAACTGAAGCTTTCTTT. Translated, it gives CSVRYAGTEAFF.

This sequence joins TRBV5-1 and TRBJ2-7, with D hard to call. Germline values: CDR1 SGHRS, CDR2 YFSETQ. CDR3 length: 16 residues. With 5 bases removed from V and 4 bases from J, the gap between germline ends came to 22 bases. The CDR3 DNA sequence: TGCGCCAGCAGTCTATCCGTAGTGGCAATCGGATACGAGCAGTACTTC. Its protein product is CASSLSVVAIGYEQYF.

This chain connects TRBV19 to TRBJ1-4, with a possible D match to TRBD1 (5 bases). CDR3 length: 14 residues. CDR1 LNHDA and CDR2 SQIVND come from the germline V gene (reference sequence). V was pared by 5 bases and J by 8 bases, with 15 bases between. CDR3 protein: CASSPTGPEEKLFF. The CDR3 coding sequence is TGTGCCAGTAGTCCGACGGGGCCCGAGGAAAAACTGTTTTTT.

The chain employs TRBV7-2 and TRBJ2-3, with TRBD2 matching over 8 bases. CDR3 length: 14 amino acids. Trimming cost V 3 bases and J 5 bases; bases outside gene matches: 4. The germline gives CDR1 SGHTA, CDR2 FQGNSA. The CDR3 here is CASSFPGGQDTQYF. The CDR3, as DNA: TGTGCCAGCAGCTTTCCGGGAGGGCAAGATACGCAGTATTTT.

The chain has TRBV27 and TRBJ2-1; 8 bases are a match to TRBD2. The CDR3 extends over 12 amino acids. CDR1 is MNHEY and CDR2 is SMNVEV in the germline V gene (reference sequence). The V gene end was trimmed by 7 bases and the J gene end by 8 bases; junction bases not matched to a gene: 4. The CDR3 loop reads CASKAGGYEQFF. Written as DNA, the CDR3 is TGTGCCAGCAAGGCGGGAGGTTATGAGCAGTTCTTC.

V is TRBV2 and J is TRBJ2-2; possibly TRBD1 for D (6 bases). Germline CDR1 SNHLY, CDR2 FYNNEI. The V gene lost 6 bases and the J gene lost 2 bases, with 7 bases spanning the gap. CDR3 length: 13 residues. CDR3 nucleotides: TGTGCCAGCAGACAGGGTAACACCGGGGAGCTGTTTTTT. Residues: CASRQGNTGELFF.

CDR3 bases: TGTGCCAGCAGCCTTGGACTAGCGGAAGAGACCCAGTACTTC. It codes for CASSLGLAEETQYF. V is TRBV6-5 and J is TRBJ2-5; 10 nucleotides agree with TRBD2. The CDR3 consists of 14 residues. CDR1 MNHEY and CDR2 SVGAGI come from the germline V gene. The V gene end was trimmed by 6 bases and the J gene end by 3 bases; junction bases not matched to a gene: 4.

This clone was counted a few times. This chain connects TRBV11-2 to TRBJ2-2, with 9 bases fitting TRBD1. With 2 bases clipped from V and 7 bases from J, the junction kept 8 bases outside the gene matches. Germline V lookup: CDR1 SGHAT, CDR2 FQNNGV. The CDR3 runs 16 residues. CDR3 loop: CASSLLGQGFGGELFF. The CDR3 bases are TGTGCCAGCAGCTTATTGGGACAGGGTTTTGGCGGGGAGCTGTTTTTT.

The V gene is TRBV6-1, the J gene TRBJ2-7; a possible D gene is TRBD1 (6 bases). The V end was cut by 2 bases, the J end by 0 bases, with 17 bases between. The germline V gene encodes CDR1 MNHNS and CDR2 SASEGT. The CDR3 covers 17 residues. In DNA form, the CDR3 reads TGTGCCAGCAGTGAAACGTACAGGGTAGGGAGCTCCTACGAGCAGTACTTC. Protein product: CASSETYRVGSSYEQYF.

The chain's CDR3 is CASSQEDRGYGYTF. The CDR3 DNA is TGCGCCAGCAGCCAAGAGGACAGGGGATATGGCTACACCTTC. The chain uses TRBV4-1 and TRBJ1-2, with TRBD1 matching over 9 bases. Germline CDR1 reads MGHRA; CDR2 reads YSYEKL. The CDR3 runs to 14 residues. The V segment lost 0 bases and the J segment 5 bases; nucleotides outside the gene matches: 1.

This clone was counted a single time. The gene calls are TRBV13 and TRBJ2-7; no clear D gene. Trimming pared 1 base from V and 2 bases from J, leaving 3 bases between. The CDR3 has 12 residues. Germline CDR1 and CDR2: PRHDT and FYEKMQ (reference sequence). The CDR3 spells CASSLAAYEQYF. DNA of the CDR3: TGTGCCAGCAGCTTAGCTGCCTACGAGCAGTACTTC.

The chain employs TRBV7-2 and TRBJ2-5; TRBD1 or TRBD2 may be the D gene (6 bases each). CDR3 length: 15 residues. From germline, CDR1 is SGHTA and CDR2 FQGNSA. V was trimmed by 6 bases and J by 9 bases, leaving 23 bases between them. The CDR3 spells CASSLGDVLGGPQYF. CDR3 sequence (DNA): TGTGCCAGCAGTTTGGGGGACGTCTTAGGGGGGCCCCAGTACTTC.

The rearrangement joins TRBV5-1 to TRBJ2-5; D call uncertain. There are 15 residues in the CDR3. The germline V gene has CDR1 SGHRS and CDR2 YFSETQ. V lost 4 bases, J lost 2 bases, and 15 bases lay in between. The CDR3, as DNA: TGCGCCAGCAGCCCGGTTAGCCGAGAGCAAGAGACCCAGTACTTC. Protein product: CASSPVSREQETQYF.

The chain is built from TRBV5-1 and TRBJ2-7; no clear D. The germline V gene has CDR1 SGHRS and CDR2 YFSETQ. V lost 0 bases and J 0 bases, leaving 10 bases between the germline ends. CDR3 length: 15 amino acids. This CDR3 is CASSLAAVDSYEQYF. The DNA of the CDR3 is TGCGCCAGCAGCTTGGCCGCCGTAGACTCCTACGAGCAGTACTTC.

This chain uses TRBV4-1 with TRBJ2-1; 12 bases map to TRBD2. Per germline, CDR1 MGHRA and CDR2 YSYEKL. V was pared by 0 bases and J by 3 bases, with 12 bases of the junction left unmatched. This CDR3 spans 20 amino acids. The CDR3 sequence is CASSQDVGLAGGSHYNEQFF. CDR3 in DNA: TGCGCCAGCAGCCAAGACGTGGGGCTAGCGGGAGGGTCGCACTACAATGAGCAGTTCTTC.

The chain is built from TRBV11-2 and TRBJ1-4; no clear D. V was cut by 3 bases and J by 10 bases, with 6 bases left in between. The germline CDR1 and CDR2 sequences are SGHAT and FQNNGV. The CDR3 loop spans 11 amino acids. The CDR3 DNA sequence: TGTGCCAGCAGCTTTTCAGGAAAACTGTTTTTT. Encoded protein: CASSFSGKLFF.

V is TRBV9 and J is TRBJ1-2, with 7 nucleotides matching TRBD1. The germline gives CDR1 SGDLS, CDR2 YYNGEE. The ends lost 4 bases at V and 4 bases at J; junction bases unmatched: 4. The CDR3 contains 13 residues. The CDR3 is CASSSRQGYGYTF. CDR3 nucleotide sequence: TGTGCCAGCAGCTCACGACAGGGCTATGGCTACACCTTC.

The J gene is TRBJ1-5, the V gene TRBV2; D unresolved. Germline assignment: CDR1 SNHLY and CDR2 FYNNEI. Deletions cut 1 base from V and 4 bases from J, with 8 bases between. The CDR3 runs 14 residues. CDR3 loop: CASSEVPGNQPQHF. As DNA, the CDR3 is TGTGCCAGCAGTGAAGTGCCTGGAAATCAGCCCCAGCATTTT.

The chain joins TRBV6-5 to TRBJ1-2; D gene ambiguous. This CDR3 spans 12 amino acids. Between the trimmed V and J ends, which lost 0 bases and 8 bases, there was a span of 7 bases. Germline values: CDR1 MNHEY, CDR2 SVGAGI. CDR3 coding DNA: TGTGCCAGCAGTTACTCAGCGGGGGGCTACACCTTC. Protein: CASSYSAGGYTF.

The V gene is TRBV9, the J gene TRBJ2-5; perhaps D is TRBD1 or TRBD2 (7 bases each). This CDR3 spans 16 amino acids. The ends were cut back, 3 bases at V and 5 bases at J, with 20 bases in the middle. Germline V gene sequence: CDR1 SGDLS, CDR2 YYNGEE. The CDR3 is CASSEGAGVAGETQYF. Here the CDR3 DNA reads TGTGCCAGCAGCGAGGGGGCGGGAGTGGCTGGGGAGACCCAGTACTTC.

This clone was seen more than once but under ten times. This chain's CDR3 is CASSVIAGNNEQFF. The CDR3 DNA reads as TGTGCCAGCAGCGTAATAGCGGGAAACAATGAGCAGTTCTTC. The gene calls are TRBV5-4 and TRBJ2-1; 8 bases align to TRBD2. The junction had 5 bases not matched to a gene; V was cut back by 4 bases and J by 5 bases. This CDR3 spans 14 amino acids. The germline gives CDR1 SGHNT, CDR2 YYREEE (reference sequence).

The chain links TRBV4-1 to TRBJ1-4; 10 bases align to TRBD1. The junction had 4 bases not matched to a gene; V was cut back by 4 bases and J by 8 bases. The length of the CDR3 is 14 residues. Germline V gene data show CDR1 as MGHRA and CDR2 as YSYEKL. CDR3 region: CASSRGTGVEKLFF. The CDR3 DNA is TGCGCCAGCAGCCGCGGGACAGGGGTGGAAAAACTGTTTTTT.